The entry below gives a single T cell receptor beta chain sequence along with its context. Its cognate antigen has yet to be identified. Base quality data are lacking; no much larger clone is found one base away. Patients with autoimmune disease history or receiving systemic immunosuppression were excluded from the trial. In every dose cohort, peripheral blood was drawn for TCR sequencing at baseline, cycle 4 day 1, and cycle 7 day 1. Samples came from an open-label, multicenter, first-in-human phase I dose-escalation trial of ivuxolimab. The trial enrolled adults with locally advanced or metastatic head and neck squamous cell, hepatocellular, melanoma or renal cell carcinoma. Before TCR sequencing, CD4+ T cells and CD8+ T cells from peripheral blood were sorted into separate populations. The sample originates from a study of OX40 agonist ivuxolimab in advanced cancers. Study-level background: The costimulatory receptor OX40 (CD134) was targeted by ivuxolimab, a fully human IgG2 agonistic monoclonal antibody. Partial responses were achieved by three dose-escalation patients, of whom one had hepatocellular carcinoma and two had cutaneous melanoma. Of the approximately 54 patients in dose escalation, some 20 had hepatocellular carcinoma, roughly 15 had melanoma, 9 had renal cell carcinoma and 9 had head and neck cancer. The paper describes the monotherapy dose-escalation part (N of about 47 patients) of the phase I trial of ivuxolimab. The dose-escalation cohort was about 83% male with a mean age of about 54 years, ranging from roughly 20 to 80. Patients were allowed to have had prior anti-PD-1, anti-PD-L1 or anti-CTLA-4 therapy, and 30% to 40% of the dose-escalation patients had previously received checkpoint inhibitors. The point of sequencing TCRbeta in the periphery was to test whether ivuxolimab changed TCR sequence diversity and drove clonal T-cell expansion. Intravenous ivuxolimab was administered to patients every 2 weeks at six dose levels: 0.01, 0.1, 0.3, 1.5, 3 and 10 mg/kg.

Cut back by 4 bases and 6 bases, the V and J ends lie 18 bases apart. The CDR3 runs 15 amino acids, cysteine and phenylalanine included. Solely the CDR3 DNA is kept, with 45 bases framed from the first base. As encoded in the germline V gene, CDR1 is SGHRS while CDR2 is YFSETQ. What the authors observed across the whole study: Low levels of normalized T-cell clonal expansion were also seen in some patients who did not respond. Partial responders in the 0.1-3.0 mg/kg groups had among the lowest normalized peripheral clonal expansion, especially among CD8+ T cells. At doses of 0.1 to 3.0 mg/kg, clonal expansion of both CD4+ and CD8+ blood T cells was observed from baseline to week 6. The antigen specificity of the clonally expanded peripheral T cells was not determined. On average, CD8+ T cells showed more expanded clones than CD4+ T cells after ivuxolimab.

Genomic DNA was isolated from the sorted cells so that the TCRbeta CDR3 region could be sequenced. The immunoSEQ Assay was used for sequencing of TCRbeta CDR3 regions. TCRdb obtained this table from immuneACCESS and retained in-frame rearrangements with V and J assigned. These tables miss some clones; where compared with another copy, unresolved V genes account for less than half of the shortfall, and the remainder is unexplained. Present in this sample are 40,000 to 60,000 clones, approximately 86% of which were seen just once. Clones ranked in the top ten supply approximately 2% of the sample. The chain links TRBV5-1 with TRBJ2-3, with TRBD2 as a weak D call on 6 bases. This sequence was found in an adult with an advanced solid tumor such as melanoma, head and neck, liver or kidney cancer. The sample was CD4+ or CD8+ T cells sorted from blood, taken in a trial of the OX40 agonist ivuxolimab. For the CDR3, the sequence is CASSIRDSVRDTQYF. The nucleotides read TGCGCCAGCAGCATCCGGGACTCGGTCAGGGATACGCAGTATTTT. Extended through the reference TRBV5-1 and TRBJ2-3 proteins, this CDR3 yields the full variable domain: KAGVTQTPRYLIKTRGQQVTLSCSPISGHRSVSWYQQTPGQGLQFLFEYFSETQRNKGNFPGRFSGRQFSNSRSEMNVSTLELGDSALYLCASSIRDSVRDTQYFGPGTRLTVL.